The 26 T cell receptor beta chains reported below all come from one sample, sequenced in a study of T-cell reconstitution after alpha-beta-depleted transplantation in children. Preparation of the TCRbeta library used unique molecular identifiers. Using its own MiXCR run on the PCR reads, TCRdb lists one record per CDR3 protein. Of 350,000 to 500,000 distinct CDR3 sequences listed, around two fifths are singletons. This material consisted of PBMCs, taken before TCRalphabeta/CD19-depleted stem cell transplant. The source of these receptors is a girl aged 2-10 years with aplastic anemia, due to receive a stem cell transplant.

The J gene is TRBJ2-7, the V gene TRBV29-1, with D possibly matching TRBD2 (5 bases). Germline CDR1 reads SQVTM; CDR2 reads ANQGSEA. This CDR3 has 14 residues. Trimming took 4 bases from V and 0 from J, leaving 13 bases between them. CDR3 coding DNA: TGCAGCGTTGTATGGACTCACAGCTCCTACGAGCAGTACTTC. Translated: CSVVWTHSSYEQYF.

The chain combines TRBV5-5 with TRBJ2-7; no firm D call. The CDR3 covers 14 residues. Per germline, CDR1 SGHKS and CDR2 YYEKEE (reference sequence). The V end lost 0 bases, the J end lost 4 bases, and 11 bases lay between the germline ends. For the CDR3, the DNA is TGTGCCAGCAGCTTGGGTGCAGTAGGATACGAGCAGTACTTC. Its protein is CASSLGAVGYEQYF.

This clonotype came up a few times. The rearrangement uses TRBV27 and TRBJ2-1, with 8 nucleotides matching TRBD1. After removal of 8 bases from V and 6 bases from J, the junction contained 9 bases not matched to a gene. The CDR3 covers 14 residues. The germline V gene has CDR1 MNHEY and CDR2 SMNVEV (reference sequence). DNA for the CDR3: TGTGCCAGCCGCCCCGGGACAGGCATCAATGAGCAGTTCTTC. Its protein product is CASRPGTGINEQFF.

CDR3 sequence: CASSLKGQTGVYGYTF. The CDR3 region has the DNA TGTGCCAGCAGCCTAAAGGGACAGACAGGGGTCTATGGCTACACCTTC. The rearrangement joins TRBV12-3 or TRBV12-4 to TRBJ1-2, with 8 bases fitting TRBD1. After removal of 6 bases from V and 4 bases from J, the junction contained 13 bases not matched to a gene. This CDR3 contains 16 residues.

This chain links TRBV2 with TRBJ1-2; D is undetermined. Trimming took off 7 bases at V and 7 bases at J, with 10 bases between the two ends. This CDR3 is 11 amino acids long. Germline-derived CDR1 and CDR2 are SNHLY and FYNNEI. The CDR3 region is CASMEVGGYTF. The CDR3 DNA follows: TGTGCCAGCATGGAGGTCGGTGGCTACACCTTC.

This clonotype is a singleton in its sample. The V and J genes are TRBV7-6 and TRBJ2-5, with D tentatively TRBD1 (6 bases). Trimming cost V 2 bases and J 5 bases, with 12 bases left between them. There are 14 residues in the CDR3. In germline, CDR1 is SGHVS, CDR2 FNYEAQ. The CDR3 protein is CASSLSRQEETQYF. The CDR3, as DNA: TGTGCCAGCAGCTTATCCCGACAGGAGGAGACCCAGTACTTC.

This chain's CDR3 is CASSQVGGTGGTYEQYF. CDR3 DNA: TGTGCCAGCTCACAGGTCGGAGGTACAGGGGGCACCTACGAGCAGTACTTC. The J gene is TRBJ2-7, the V gene TRBV18, with 9 positions matching TRBD1. The germline V gene encodes CDR1 KGHSH and CDR2 LQKENI. The V gene end was trimmed by 4 bases and the J gene end by 2 bases; junction bases not matched to a gene: 12. This CDR3 contains 17 residues. The whole variable domain, remainder taken from reference TRBV18 and TRBJ2-7, is NAGVMQNPRHLVRRRGQEARLRCSPMKGHSHVYWYRQLPEEGLKFMVYLQKENIIDESGMPKERFSAEFPKEGPSILRIQQVVRGDSAAYFCASSQVGGTGGTYEQYFGPGTRLTVT.

This clonotype showed up many times. An end of the junction does not agree with germline; a read error may underlie this. J is TRBJ2-7 and V is TRBV5-1, with D hard to call. The CDR3 has 12 amino acids. In germline, CDR1 is SGHRS, CDR2 YFSETQ. This CDR3 is CASSSSSYEQYF. CDR3 coding DNA: TGTGCCAGCAGCTCTAGCTCCTACGAGCAGTACTTC. The full variable domain, in which reference TRBV5-1 and TRBJ2-7 provide the parts outside the CDR3, is KAGVTQTPRYLIKTRGQQVTLSCSPISGHRSVSWYQQTPGQGLQFLFEYFSETQRNKGNFPGRFSGRQFSNSRSEMNVSTLELGDSALYLCASSSSSYEQYFGPGTRLTVT.

The V and J genes are TRBV20-1 and TRBJ2-2, with D perhaps matching TRBD2 (6 bases). From germline, CDR1 is DFQATT and CDR2 SNEGSKA (reference sequence). V dropped 0 bases and J dropped 4 bases, with 12 bases sitting between them. This CDR3 spans 15 amino acids. CDR3 amino acids: CSARDLATGTGELFF. DNA of the CDR3: TGCAGTGCTAGAGATCTAGCGACGGGCACCGGGGAGCTGTTTTTT.

The CDR3: CASTHSRGDTQYF. The DNA for the CDR3 is TGTGCCAGCACCCACTCTCGGGGAGATACGCAGTATTTT. The chain links TRBV11-2 to TRBJ2-3, with TRBD2 as a possible D gene (5 bases). This CDR3 has 13 amino acids. Trimming cost V 7 bases and J 5 bases, with 13 bases left between them. Germline V CDR1 and CDR2: SGHAT, FQNNGV.

This clonotype was observed a handful of times. This chain uses TRBV20-1 with TRBJ1-3; D may be TRBD1 (6 bases). The CDR3 has 14 residues. Trimming pared 1 base from V and 4 bases from J, leaving 11 bases between. CDR1 and CDR2 (germline): DFQATT, SNEGSKA (reference sequence). CDR3 protein: CSARAGAEGNTIYF. The CDR3 coding sequence is TGCAGTGCTAGAGCAGGGGCTGAGGGAAACACCATATATTTT.

The rearrangement uses TRBV20-1 and TRBJ2-7; unclear D gene. The germline gives CDR1 DFQATT, CDR2 SNEGSKA (reference sequence). V lost 0 bases and J 5 bases, leaving 8 bases between the germline ends. CDR3 length: 12 residues. This CDR3 reads CSARDLNHEQYF. The CDR3 DNA is TGCAGTGCTAGAGATCTCAACCACGAGCAGTACTTC.

The chain carries TRBV20-1 and TRBJ2-3; 7 nucleotides line up with TRBD1. The germline gives CDR1 DFQATT, CDR2 SNEGSKA (reference sequence). This CDR3 is built from 16 residues. The V segment lost 0 bases and the J segment 3 bases; nucleotides outside the gene matches: 9. The CDR3 region is CSARDGDRARTDTQYF. The CDR3 nucleotides read TGCAGTGCTAGAGATGGAGACAGGGCGAGAACAGATACGCAGTATTTT.

The sample holds a few counts of this clonotype. The rearrangement links TRBV10-1 to TRBJ2-7; D possibly corresponds to TRBD1 (5 bases). The germline gives CDR1 WNHNN, CDR2 SYGVQD (reference sequence). The CDR3 loop spans 13 amino acids. V shed 3 bases and J shed 7 bases, with 13 bases lying between them. This chain's CDR3 is CASSDPRDREQYF. Here the CDR3 DNA reads TGCGCCAGCAGTGACCCCAGGGATCGAGAGCAGTACTTC.

Here the CDR3 reads CSVRGTQETQYF. CDR3 in DNA: TGCAGCGTTCGGGGGACCCAAGAGACCCAGTACTTC. The V gene is TRBV29-1, the J gene TRBJ2-5, with a weak D call TRBD2 (6 bases). The CDR3 totals 12 residues. The V gene lost 5 bases and the J gene lost 1 base, with 8 bases spanning the gap. Germline loops: CDR1 SQVTM, CDR2 ANQGSEA.

V and J are TRBV20-1 and TRBJ2-7; 7 bases fit TRBD2. V trimming: 5 bases; J trimming: 4 bases; junction bases outside the gene matches: 14. Germline assignment: CDR1 DFQATT and CDR2 SNEGSKA (reference sequence). This CDR3 is 15 amino acids long. The CDR3 loop is CSAPRRGRAGYEQYF. In DNA form, the CDR3 reads TGCAGTGCTCCGAGACGAGGGAGGGCCGGATACGAGCAGTACTTC.

This clonotype has a handful of counts. The chain couples TRBV5-6 to TRBJ2-1; possibly TRBD2 for D (6 bases). Trimming pared 4 bases from V and 8 bases from J, leaving 25 bases between. The CDR3 runs 17 residues. Germline-derived CDR1 and CDR2 are SGHDT and YYEEEE. The CDR3 sequence: CASSQVFDGRFGDEQFF. The CDR3 nucleotides are TGTGCCAGCAGCCAGGTTTTTGACGGGAGATTTGGAGATGAGCAGTTCTTC.

This chain links TRBV20-1 with TRBJ2-7; the D gene is possibly TRBD2 (6 bases). Germline values: CDR1 DFQATT, CDR2 SNEGSKA (reference sequence). The V and J ends lost 6 bases and 0 bases respectively, with 15 bases between them. The CDR3 contains 14 residues. This CDR3 reads CSASGTRDSYEQYF. CDR3 DNA sequence: TGCAGTGCCTCCGGGACTCGCGACTCCTACGAGCAGTACTTC.

Comments on this clonotype: A much larger clone sits a single nucleotide away, making a read error possible. The chain employs TRBV20-1 and TRBJ1-2; maybe TRBD1 (6 bases). Looked up from germline, CDR1 is DFQATT and CDR2 is SNEGSKA (reference sequence). The CDR3 totals 15 residues. The CDR3 bases are TGCAGTGCTAGACCCGATTCGGGGGGCTATTATGCCTACACCTTC. Residues: CSARPDSGGYYAYTF.

The V call is TRBV3-1, the J call TRBJ1-6; D is unresolved. The CDR3 extends over 18 amino acids. The V end was cut by 10 bases, the J end by 0 bases, with 22 bases between. Germline CDR1 is LGHDT and CDR2 is YNNKEL (reference sequence). The CDR3 loop is CATSLRTGTSSYNSPLHF. CDR3 in DNA: TGTGCCACCTCCCTACGGACGGGTACTAGCTCCTATAATTCACCCCTCCACTTT.

V gene TRBV5-1 combines with J gene TRBJ2-7, with D possibly being TRBD2 (6 bases). CDR1 SGHRS and CDR2 YFSETQ come from the germline V gene. The V end lost 3 bases, the J end lost 1 base, and 17 bases lay between the germline ends. This CDR3 region has 16 residues. CDR3 residues: CASSSTSPPLSYEQYF. CDR3 in DNA: TGCGCCAGCAGCTCGACTAGTCCCCCGTTGTCCTACGAGCAGTACTTC.

V and J are TRBV4-1 and TRBJ1-1; D is ambiguous. The CDR3 sequence is 13 residues long. V was trimmed by 4 bases and J by 8 bases, leaving 14 bases between them. The germline V gene encodes CDR1 MGHRA and CDR2 YSYEKL. This chain's CDR3 is CASSRQNPREAFF. The CDR3 DNA follows: TGCGCCAGCAGCCGACAAAATCCCCGAGAAGCTTTCTTT.

V and J are TRBV20-1 and TRBJ1-5, with D unresolved. Germline loops: CDR1 DFQATT, CDR2 SNEGSKA (reference sequence). CDR3 length: 16 amino acids. The V end lost 0 bases, the J end lost 0 bases, and 12 bases lay between the germline ends. The CDR3 DNA follows: TGCAGTGCTAGAGACCGAGCACACTTTAGCAATCAGCCCCAGCATTTT. Protein sequence: CSARDRAHFSNQPQHF.

The chain has TRBV6-2 or TRBV6-3 and TRBJ1-2; D not resolved. Trimming pared 6 bases from V and 0 bases from J, leaving 8 bases between. Germline assignment: CDR1 MNHEY and CDR2 SVGEGT. The CDR3 extends over 13 amino acids. CDR3 residues: CASSKVSNYGYTF. The CDR3 DNA is TGTGCCAGCAGCAAAGTTTCTAACTATGGCTACACCTTC.

The rearrangement joins TRBV24-1 to TRBJ2-5; 10 bases match TRBD1. Germline V lookup: CDR1 KGHDR, CDR2 SFDVKD. Germline trimming cut 4 bases from V and 7 bases from J; bases unmatched to any gene: 14. The CDR3 covers 17 residues. Here the CDR3 DNA reads TGTGCCACCAGTGACCTTAATGGGACAGGGGAAGAGGCGACCCAGTACTTC. Its translation: CATSDLNGTGEEATQYF.

This clonotype was picked up one time. One base away lies a much larger clone, so this may be a sequencing read error. The chain combines TRBV5-1 with TRBJ1-2; D may be TRBD1 (5 bases). In germline, CDR1 is SGHRS, CDR2 YFSETQ. This CDR3 is built from 15 residues. The CDR3 spells CASSLVVRENYGDTF. In DNA, the CDR3 is TGCGCCAGCAGCTTGGTTGTCAGGGAAAACTATGGCGACACCTTC.